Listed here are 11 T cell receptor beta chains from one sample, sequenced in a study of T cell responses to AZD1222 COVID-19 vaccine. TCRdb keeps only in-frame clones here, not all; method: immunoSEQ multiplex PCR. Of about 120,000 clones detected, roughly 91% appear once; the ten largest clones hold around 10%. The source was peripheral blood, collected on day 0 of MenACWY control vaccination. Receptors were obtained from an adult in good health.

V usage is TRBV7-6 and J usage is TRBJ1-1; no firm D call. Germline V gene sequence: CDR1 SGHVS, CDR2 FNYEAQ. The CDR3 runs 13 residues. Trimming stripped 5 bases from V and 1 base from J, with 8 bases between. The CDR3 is CASSPGGNTEAFF. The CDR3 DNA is TGTGCCAGCAGCCCGGGAGGGAACACTGAAGCTTTCTTT.

CDR3 protein: CASSSGQKATNEKLFF. The CDR3 nucleotides are TGTGCCAGCAGCTCGGGACAGAAAGCAACTAATGAAAAACTGTTTTTT. The V and J genes are TRBV11-3 and TRBJ1-4, with 7 positions matching TRBD1. CDR3 length equals 16 residues. V dropped 4 bases and J dropped 0; count of bases not matched to a gene: 5. The V gene's germline CDR1 is SGHNT and CDR2 YENEEA.

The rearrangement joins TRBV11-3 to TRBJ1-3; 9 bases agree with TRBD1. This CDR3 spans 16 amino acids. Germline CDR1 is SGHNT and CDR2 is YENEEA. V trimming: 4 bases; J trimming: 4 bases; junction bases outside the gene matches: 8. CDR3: CASSSTGTGHGNTIYF. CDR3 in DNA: TGTGCCAGCAGCTCAACCGGGACAGGGCACGGAAACACCATATATTTT.

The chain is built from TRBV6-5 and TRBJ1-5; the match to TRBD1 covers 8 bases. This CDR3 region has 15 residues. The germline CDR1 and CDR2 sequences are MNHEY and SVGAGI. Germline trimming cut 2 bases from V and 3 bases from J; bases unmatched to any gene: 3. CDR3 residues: CASSYTTGVNQPQHF. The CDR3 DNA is TGTGCCAGCAGTTACACGACAGGGGTCAATCAGCCCCAGCATTTT.

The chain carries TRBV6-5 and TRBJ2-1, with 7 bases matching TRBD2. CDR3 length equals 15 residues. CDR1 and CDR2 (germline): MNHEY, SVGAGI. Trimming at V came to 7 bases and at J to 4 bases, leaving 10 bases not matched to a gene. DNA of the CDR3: TGTGCCAGCACCCAGGCTAGCGGAGGTTACAATGAGCAGTTCTTC. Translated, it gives CASTQASGGYNEQFF.

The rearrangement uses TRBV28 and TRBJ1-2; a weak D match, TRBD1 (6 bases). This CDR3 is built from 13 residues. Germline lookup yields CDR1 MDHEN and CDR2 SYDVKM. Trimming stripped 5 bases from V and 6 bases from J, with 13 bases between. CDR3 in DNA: TGTGCCAGCAGTACCCCGGACAGCCATGGCTACACCTTC. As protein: CASSTPDSHGYTF.

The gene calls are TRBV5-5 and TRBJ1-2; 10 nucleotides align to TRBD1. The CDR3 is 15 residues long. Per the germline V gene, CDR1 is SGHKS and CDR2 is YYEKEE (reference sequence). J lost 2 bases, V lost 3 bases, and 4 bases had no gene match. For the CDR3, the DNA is TGTGCCAGCAGCTGGGGGACAGGGGCAAACTATGGCTACACCTTC. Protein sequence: CASSWGTGANYGYTF.

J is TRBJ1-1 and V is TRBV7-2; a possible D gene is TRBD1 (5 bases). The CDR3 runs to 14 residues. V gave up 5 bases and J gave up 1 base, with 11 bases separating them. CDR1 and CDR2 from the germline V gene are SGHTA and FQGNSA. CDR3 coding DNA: TGTGCCAGCAGCGTTCGGGGGGGGAACACTGAAGCTTTCTTT. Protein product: CASSVRGGNTEAFF.

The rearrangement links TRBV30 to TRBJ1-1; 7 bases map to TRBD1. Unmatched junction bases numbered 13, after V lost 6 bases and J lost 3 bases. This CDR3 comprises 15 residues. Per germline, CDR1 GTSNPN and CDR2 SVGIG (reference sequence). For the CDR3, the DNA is TGTGCCTGCCAACGAGGCGCACAGGGGTACACTGAAGCTTTCTTT. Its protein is CACQRGAQGYTEAFF.

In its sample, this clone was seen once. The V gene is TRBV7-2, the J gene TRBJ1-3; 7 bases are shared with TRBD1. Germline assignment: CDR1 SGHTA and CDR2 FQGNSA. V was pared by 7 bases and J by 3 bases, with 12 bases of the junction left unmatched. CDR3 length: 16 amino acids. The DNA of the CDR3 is TGTGCCAGCATCCTAGGGAGGGGGCGCGTTGGAAACACCATATATTTT. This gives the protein CASILGRGRVGNTIYF.

Here the CDR3 reads CASRGGGATNEKLFF. The CDR3 DNA reads as TGTGCCAGCAGAGGAGGGGGGGCAACTAATGAAAAACTGTTTTTT. The V gene is TRBV6-5, the J gene TRBJ1-4, with a tentative D call TRBD1 (6 bases). V was trimmed by 6 bases and J by 0 bases, leaving 11 bases between them. There are 15 residues in the CDR3. Germline CDR1 reads MNHEY; CDR2 reads SVGAGI.